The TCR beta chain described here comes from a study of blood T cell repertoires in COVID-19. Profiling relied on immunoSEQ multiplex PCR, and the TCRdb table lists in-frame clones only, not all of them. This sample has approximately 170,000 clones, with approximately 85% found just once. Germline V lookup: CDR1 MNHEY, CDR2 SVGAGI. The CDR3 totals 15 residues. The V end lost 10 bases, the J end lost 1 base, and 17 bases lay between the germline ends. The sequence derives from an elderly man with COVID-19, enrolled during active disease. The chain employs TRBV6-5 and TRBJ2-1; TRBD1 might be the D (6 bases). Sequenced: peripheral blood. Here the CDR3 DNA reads TGTGCCACTTTAGAACAGGGAATGTCCTACAATGAGCAGTTCTTC. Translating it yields CATLEQGMSYNEQFF.